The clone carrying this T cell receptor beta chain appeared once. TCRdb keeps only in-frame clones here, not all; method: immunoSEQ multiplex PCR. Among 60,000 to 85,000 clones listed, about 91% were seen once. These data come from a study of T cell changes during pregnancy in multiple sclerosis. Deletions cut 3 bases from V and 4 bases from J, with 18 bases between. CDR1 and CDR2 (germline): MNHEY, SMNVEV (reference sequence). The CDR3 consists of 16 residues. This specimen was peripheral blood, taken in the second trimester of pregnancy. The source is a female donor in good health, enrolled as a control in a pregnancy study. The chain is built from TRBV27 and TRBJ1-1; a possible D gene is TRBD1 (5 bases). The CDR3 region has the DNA TGTGCCAGCAGTTTTCAAGTTACACGCGGGGGCACTGAAGCTTTCTTT. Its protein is CASSFQVTRGGTEAFF.